Below, one TCR beta chain is given with its context. This specimen comes from a study of blood T cell repertoires in COVID-19. Study at large: Acute and convalescent COVID-19 specimens originated in the United States, Italy and Spain. PBMCs, B-cell-depleted T cells, or T cells provided the cDNA or gDNA that made up the material.

The table came from immunoSEQ multiplex PCR; TCRdb's copy has only in-frame clones and leaves some out. The sample carries hundreds of thousands of clones, about 85% recorded once. The V segment lost 0 bases and the J segment 0 bases; nucleotides outside the gene matches: 3. CDR3 length: 16 amino acids. Germline loops: CDR1 SGHTA, CDR2 FQGNSA. Participants spanned ages about 18 to 100 years and resided in 20 to 30 US areas. Cohorts were assigned according to the clinical history that participants reported. The sample was PBMCs or T cells enriched from blood (not recorded which). The sequence came from a woman between 45 and 65 years old who had recovered from COVID-19. The J gene is TRBJ2-3, the V gene TRBV7-2; 7 positions agree with TRBD2. The CDR3 protein is CASSLAGGYSTDTQYF. The CDR3 coding sequence is TGTGCCAGCAGCTTAGCGGGGGGGTATAGCACAGATACGCAGTATTTT. The full variable domain, its missing parts supplied by reference TRBV7-2 and TRBJ2-3, is GAGVSQSPSNKVTEKGKDVELRCDPISGHTALYWYRQSLGQGLEFLIYFQGNSAPDKSGLPSDRFSAERTGGSVSTLTIQRTQQEDSAVYLCASSLAGGYSTDTQYFGPGTRLTVL.